This TCR beta chain was sequenced in a study of T cells in Graves' hyperthyroidism and ophthalmopathy. Germline assignment: CDR1 MNHEY and CDR2 SMNVEV (reference sequence). V lost 6 bases, J lost 5 bases, and 12 bases lay in between. The CDR3 runs to 13 residues. TCR beta CDR3 region amplification was performed from RNA transcripts. First-round RT-PCR of the TCR CDR3 relied on the HTBI primer set. Using its own MiXCR run on the multiplex PCR reads, TCRdb lists one record per CDR3 protein. This sample has approximately 300,000 distinct CDR3 sequences; 16% occur once, and the top ten carry approximately 33%.

The V gene is TRBV27, the J gene TRBJ2-3; D is unresolved. Sequenced material: blood. This TCR came from a man aged 25 to 40 with Graves' hyperthyroidism. As DNA, the CDR3 is TGTGCCAGCAGCCTTAACTGGGGAGATACGCAGTATTTT. Protein product: CASSLNWGDTQYF.